The present TCR beta chain was sequenced within a study of T-cell reconstitution after alpha-beta-depleted transplantation in children. Study results and limitations: Fresh T-cell production supplied most of the T-cell counts and diversity seen one year after transplant. Several patients had high TCRbeta diversity at day 60; it came from surviving recipient T cells and thymic progenitors. Alpha-beta T cells about two months after transplant reportedly derived from several hundred expanded graft clones.

For TCRbeta, the library was prepared with unique molecular identifiers. From the PCR reads, TCRdb called clonotypes with MiXCR, one entry per CDR3 protein. Here the sample spans roughly 74,000 distinct CDR3 sequences, about a sixth being singletons. The CDR3 spans 16 residues. There are a few counts of this clonotype. Its antigen is unidentified. This TCR came from a male patient aged 2 to 9 who had a stem cell transplant for acute lymphoblastic leukemia, so the T cells may come from the graft donor. V is TRBV21-1 and J is TRBJ2-3; the DNA was not compared with TRBD1, the D call given in the table. TRBV21-1 is flagged as a pseudogene. The starting material was PBMCs, mostly from graft donor cells, obtained 360 days after TCRalphabeta/CD19-depleted stem cell transplant. The CDR3: CASNPGQGWGTDTQYF. DNA of the CDR3: TGTGCCAGCAACCCAGGACAGGGGTGGGGCACAGATACGCAGTATTTT.